This T cell receptor (beta chain) is from a study of T cells in Graves' hyperthyroidism and ophthalmopathy. Researchers barred patients who had uncontrolled infection, other autoimmune disease, pregnancy or lactation. PBMCs came from over 8.5 ml fresh peripheral blood. Amplified regions were TCR beta CDR3 sequences from RNA transcripts. The HTBI primer set drove a first-round RT-PCR of the TCR CDR3. TCRdb independently ran MiXCR on the multiplex PCR reads; one entry per CDR3 protein. The table lists 560,000 or so distinct CDR3 sequences, just under 20% of them singletons, with about 50% in the top ten. The ends were cut back, 3 bases at V and 3 bases at J, with 12 bases in the middle. Per germline, CDR1 MNHNS and CDR2 SASEGT. The CDR3 covers 15 residues.

The sample comprised blood. This sequence originates from a man aged 35 to 55 with Graves' ophthalmopathy. This chain uses TRBV6-1 with TRBJ2-1; D might be TRBD2 (6 bases). CDR3 sequence (DNA): TGTGCCAGCAGTGACCCGGGGGACGGCTACAATGAGCAGTTCTTC. This codes for CASSDPGDGYNEQFF.